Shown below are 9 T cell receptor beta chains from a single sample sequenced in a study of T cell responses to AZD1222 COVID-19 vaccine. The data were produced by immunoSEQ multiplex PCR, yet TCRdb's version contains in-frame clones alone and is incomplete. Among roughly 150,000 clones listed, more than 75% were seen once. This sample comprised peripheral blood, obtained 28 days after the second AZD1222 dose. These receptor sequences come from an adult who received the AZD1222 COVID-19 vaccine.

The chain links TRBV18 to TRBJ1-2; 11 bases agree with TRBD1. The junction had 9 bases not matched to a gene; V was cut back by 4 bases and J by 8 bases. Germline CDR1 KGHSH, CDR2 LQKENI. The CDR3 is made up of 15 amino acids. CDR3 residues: CASSLYGQGARGYTF. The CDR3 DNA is TGTGCCAGCTCACTCTACGGACAGGGGGCGAGAGGCTACACCTTC. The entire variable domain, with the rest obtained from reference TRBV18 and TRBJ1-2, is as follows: NAGVMQNPRHLVRRRGQEARLRCSPMKGHSHVYWYRQLPEEGLKFMVYLQKENIIDESGMPKERFSAEFPKEGPSILRIQQVVRGDSAAYFCASSLYGQGARGYTFGSGTRLTVV.

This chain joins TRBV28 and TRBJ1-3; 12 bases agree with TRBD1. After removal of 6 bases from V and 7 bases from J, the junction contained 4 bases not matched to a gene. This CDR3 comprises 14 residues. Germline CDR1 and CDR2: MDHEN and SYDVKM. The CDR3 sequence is CASRGTGGWNTIYF. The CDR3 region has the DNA TGTGCCAGCAGGGGGACAGGGGGCTGGAACACCATATATTTT.

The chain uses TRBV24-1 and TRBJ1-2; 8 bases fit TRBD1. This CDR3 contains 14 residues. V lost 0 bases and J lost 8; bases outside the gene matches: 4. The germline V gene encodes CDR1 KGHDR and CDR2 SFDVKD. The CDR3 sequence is CATSDLRTGQGYTF. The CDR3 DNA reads TGTGCCACCAGTGATTTGAGGACAGGGCAAGGCTACACCTTC.

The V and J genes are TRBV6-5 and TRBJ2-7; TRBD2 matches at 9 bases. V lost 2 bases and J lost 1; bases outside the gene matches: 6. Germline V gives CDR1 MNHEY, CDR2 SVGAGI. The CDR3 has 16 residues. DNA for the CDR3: TGTGCCAGCAGTTACGGTAGCGGGAGTAGATCCTACGAGCAGTACTTC. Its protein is CASSYGSGSRSYEQYF.

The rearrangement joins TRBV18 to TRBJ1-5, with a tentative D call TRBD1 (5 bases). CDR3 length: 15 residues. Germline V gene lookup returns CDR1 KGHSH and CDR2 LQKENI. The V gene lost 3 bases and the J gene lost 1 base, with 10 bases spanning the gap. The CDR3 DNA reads TGTGCCAGCTCACCTGGGGGGTTGAGCAATCAGCCCCAGCATTTT. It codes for CASSPGGLSNQPQHF.

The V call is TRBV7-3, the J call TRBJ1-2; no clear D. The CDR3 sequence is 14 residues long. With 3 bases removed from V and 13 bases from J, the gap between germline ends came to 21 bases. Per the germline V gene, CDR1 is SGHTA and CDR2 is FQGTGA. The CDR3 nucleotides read TGTGCCAGCAGCTTCAATCGAGCGGGCCTATTCTGCACCTTC. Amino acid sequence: CASSFNRAGLFCTF.

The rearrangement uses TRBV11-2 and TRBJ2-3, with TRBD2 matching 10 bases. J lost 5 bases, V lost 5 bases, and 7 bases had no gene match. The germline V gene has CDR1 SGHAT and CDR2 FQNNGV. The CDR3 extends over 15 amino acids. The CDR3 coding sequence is TGTGCCAGCAGCACCCTAGCGGGAGCGGTAGATACGCAGTATTTT. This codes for CASSTLAGAVDTQYF.

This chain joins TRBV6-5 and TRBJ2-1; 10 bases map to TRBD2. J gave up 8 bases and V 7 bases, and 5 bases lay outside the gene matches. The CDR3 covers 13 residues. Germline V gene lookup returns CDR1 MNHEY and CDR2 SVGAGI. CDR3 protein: CASTASGRYEQFF. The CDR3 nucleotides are TGTGCCAGCACGGCTAGCGGGAGATATGAGCAGTTCTTC.

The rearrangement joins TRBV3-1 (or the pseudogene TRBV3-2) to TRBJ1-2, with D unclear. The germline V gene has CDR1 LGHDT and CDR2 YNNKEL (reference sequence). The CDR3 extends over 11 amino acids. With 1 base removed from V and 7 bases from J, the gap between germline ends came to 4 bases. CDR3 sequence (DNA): TGTGCCAGCAGCCAAGTTGGTGGCTACACCTTC. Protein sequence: CASSQVGGYTF.